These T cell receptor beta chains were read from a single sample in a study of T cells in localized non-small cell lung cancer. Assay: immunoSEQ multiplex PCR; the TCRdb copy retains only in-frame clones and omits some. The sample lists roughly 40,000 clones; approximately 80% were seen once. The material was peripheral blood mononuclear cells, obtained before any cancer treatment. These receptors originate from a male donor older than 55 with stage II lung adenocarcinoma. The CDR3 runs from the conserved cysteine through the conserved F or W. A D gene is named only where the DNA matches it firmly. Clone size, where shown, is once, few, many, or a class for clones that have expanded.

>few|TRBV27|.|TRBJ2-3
CASSFPGRPDTQYF
TGTGCCAGCAGTTTTCCGGGACGCCCAGATACGCAGTATTTT
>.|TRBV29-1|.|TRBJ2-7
CSVGTPGLEQYF
TGCAGCGTGGGGACGCCCGGTCTCGAGCAGTACTTC
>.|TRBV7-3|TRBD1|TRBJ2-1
CASSFTGQGDNEQFF
TGTGCCAGCAGCTTTACGGGACAGGGGGACAATGAGCAGTTCTTC
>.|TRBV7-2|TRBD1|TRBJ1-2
CASSLARTGGQNGYTF
TGTGCCAGCAGCTTAGCGCGGACAGGGGGTCAGAATGGCTACACCTTC
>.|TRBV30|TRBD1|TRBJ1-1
CAWSRGQGGRTEAFF
TGTGCCTGGAGTAGGGGGCAGGGTGGAAGAACTGAAGCTTTCTTT
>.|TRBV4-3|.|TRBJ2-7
CASSQDDGTYEQYF
TGCGCCAGCAGCCAAGATGACGGAACCTACGAGCAGTACTTC
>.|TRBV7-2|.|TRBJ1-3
CASSLYGWGAVTIYF
TGTGCCAGCAGTCTATACGGCTGGGGTGCCGTCACCATATATTTT
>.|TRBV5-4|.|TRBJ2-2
CASSMEGGHGELFF
TGTGCCAGCAGCATGGAGGGAGGTCACGGGGAGCTGTTTTTT
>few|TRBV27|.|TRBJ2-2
CASSLRVSGELFF
TGTGCCAGCAGTTTAAGGGTATCCGGGGAGCTGTTTTTT
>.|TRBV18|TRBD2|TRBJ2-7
CASSPGLAGGLYEQYF
TGTGCCAGCTCACCTGGTCTAGCGGGAGGGTTGTACGAGCAGTACTTC
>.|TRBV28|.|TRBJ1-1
CASSEPGAQMNTEAFF
TGTGCCAGCAGTGAGCCGGGGGCACAAATGAACACTGAAGCTTTCTTT
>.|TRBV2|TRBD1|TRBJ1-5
CASTDRTGANQPQHF
TGTGCCAGCACTGACCGGACAGGAGCAAATCAGCCCCAGCATTTT
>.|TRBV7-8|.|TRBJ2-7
CASGISISEQYF
TGTGCCAGCGGAATCTCTATCTCCGAGCAGTACTTC
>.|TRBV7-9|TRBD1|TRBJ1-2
CASSKGTGDGYTF
TGTGCCAGCAGCAAAGGGACAGGGGATGGCTACACCTTC
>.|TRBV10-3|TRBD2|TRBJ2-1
CAISEWREGNEQFF
TGTGCCATCAGTGAGTGGCGGGAGGGCAATGAGCAGTTCTTC
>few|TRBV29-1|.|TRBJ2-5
CSVVGRLYVETQYF
TGCAGCGTTGTGGGAAGACTTTACGTGGAGACCCAGTACTTC
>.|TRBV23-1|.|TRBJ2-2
CASTRPRGELFF
TGCGCCAGCACCCGCCCGCGGGGGGAGCTGTTTTTT
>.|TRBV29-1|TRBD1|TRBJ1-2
CSVGDRGHYGYTF
TGCAGCGTGGGGGACAGGGGGCACTATGGCTACACCTTC
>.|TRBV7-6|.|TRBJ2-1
CASSLDYRATNEQFF
TGTGCCAGCAGCTTAGATTACAGGGCGACCAATGAGCAGTTCTTC
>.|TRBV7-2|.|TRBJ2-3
CASSPADTQYF
TGTGCCAGCAGCCCTGCAGATACGCAGTATTTT
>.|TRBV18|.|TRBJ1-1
CASSFNMNTEAFF
TGTGCCAGCTCTTTTAACATGAACACTGAAGCTTTCTTT
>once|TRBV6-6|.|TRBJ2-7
CASSPGTRSYEQYF
TGTGCCAGCAGCCCCGGGACAAGGTCCTACGAGCAGTACTTC
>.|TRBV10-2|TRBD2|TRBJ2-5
CASSEGTMETQYF
TGCGCCAGCAGCGAAGGGACTATGGAGACCCAGTACTTC
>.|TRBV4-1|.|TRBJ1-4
CASSLGGGGTNEKLFF
TGCGCCAGCAGCCTAGGAGGGGGGGGGACTAATGAAAAACTGTTTTTT
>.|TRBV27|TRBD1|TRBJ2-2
CASSLRGGQGRDGELFF
TGTGCCAGCAGCTTGCGGGGCGGACAGGGGCGGGACGGGGAGCTGTTTTTT
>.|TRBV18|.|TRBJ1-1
CASSPPWQTEAFF
TGTGCCAGCTCACCACCGTGGCAGACTGAAGCTTTCTTT
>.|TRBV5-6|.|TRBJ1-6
CASSLKGRGGSPLHF
TGTGCCAGCAGCTTAAAAGGACGGGGGGGTTCACCCCTCCACTTT
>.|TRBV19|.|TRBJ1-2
CASSITTSNYGYTF
TGTGCCAGTAGTATAACCACATCTAACTATGGCTACACCTTC
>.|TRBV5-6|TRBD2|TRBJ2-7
CASSLGGSSYEQYF
TGTGCCAGCAGCTTGGGCGGGAGCTCCTACGAGCAGTACTTC
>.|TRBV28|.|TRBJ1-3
CASSRQDFSGNTIYF
TGTGCCAGCAGTAGGCAGGACTTCTCTGGAAACACCATATATTTT
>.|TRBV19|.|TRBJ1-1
CASSRGPIEAFF
TGTGCCAGTAGTCGGGGGCCCATTGAAGCTTTCTTT
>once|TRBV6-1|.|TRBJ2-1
CASSEPGGKQFF
TGTGCCAGCAGTGAACCCGGCGGGAAGCAGTTCTTC
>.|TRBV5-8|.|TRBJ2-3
CASDSLGRITDTQYF
TGTGCCAGCGACTCGCTGGGGCGTATCACAGATACGCAGTATTTT
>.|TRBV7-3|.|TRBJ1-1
CASSPDGPTNTEAFF
TGTGCCAGCAGCCCCGACGGACCTACAAACACTGAAGCTTTCTTT
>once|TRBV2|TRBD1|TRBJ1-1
CASSEWDRNTEAFF
TGTGCCAGCAGTGAATGGGACAGGAACACTGAAGCTTTCTTT
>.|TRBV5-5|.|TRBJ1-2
CASSPDGGYGGYTF
TGTGCCAGCAGCCCTGATGGGGGTTACGGTGGCTACACCTTC
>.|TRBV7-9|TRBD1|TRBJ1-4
CASSLAAGGSTNEKLFF
TGTGCCAGCAGCTTAGCGGCAGGGGGCTCGACTAATGAAAAACTGTTTTTT
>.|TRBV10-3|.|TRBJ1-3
CAIAAGNTIYF
TGTGCCATCGCTGCTGGAAACACCATATATTTT
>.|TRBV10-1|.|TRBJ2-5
CASSDGPGRYVQETQYF
TGCGCCAGCAGTGATGGCCCCGGACGGTATGTGCAAGAGACCCAGTACTTC
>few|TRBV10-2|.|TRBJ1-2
CASRGEGYTF
TGCGCCAGCAGGGGGGAGGGCTACACCTTC
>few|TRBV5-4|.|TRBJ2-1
CASSLDASRGKSDEQFF
TGTGCCAGCAGCTTGGATGCCAGCCGGGGGAAATCGGATGAGCAGTTCTTC